What follows describes a single T cell receptor beta chain. Germline CDR1 and CDR2: ENHRY and SYGVKD. The CDR3 is made up of 13 amino acids. Trimming cost V 7 bases and J 1 base, with 8 bases left between them. From the RT-PCR reads, TCRdb called clonotypes with MiXCR, one entry per CDR3 protein. This sample has 550,000 to 750,000 distinct CDR3 sequences, with 14% found just once. Sequences were obtained from memory CD4+ T cells from blood. The receptor was isolated from a female donor in good health, serving as a healthy control. This chain uses TRBV10-3 with TRBJ1-3, with a possible D match to TRBD1 (5 bases). CDR3 sequence reads: CAITGGSGNTIYF. CDR3 in DNA: TGTGCCATCACCGGGGGTTCTGGAAACACCATATATTTT.